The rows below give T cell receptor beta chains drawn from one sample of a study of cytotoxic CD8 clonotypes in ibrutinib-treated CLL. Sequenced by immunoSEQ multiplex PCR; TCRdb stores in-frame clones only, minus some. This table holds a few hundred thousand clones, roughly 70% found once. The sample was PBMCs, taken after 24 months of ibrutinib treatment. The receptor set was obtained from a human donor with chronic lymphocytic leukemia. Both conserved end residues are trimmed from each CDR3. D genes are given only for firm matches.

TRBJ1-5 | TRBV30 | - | AWSGYPHQPQH
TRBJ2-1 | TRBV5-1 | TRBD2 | ASTDTDSLSGTRQF
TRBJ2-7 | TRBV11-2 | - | ASSVERTVDYEQY
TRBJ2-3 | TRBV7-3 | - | ASSLNGPSTDTQY
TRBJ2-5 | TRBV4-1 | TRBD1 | ASSQDPTGMKTQY
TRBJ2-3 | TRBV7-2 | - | ASTRRGPQY
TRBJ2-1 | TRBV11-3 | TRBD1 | ASSPGQGASEQF
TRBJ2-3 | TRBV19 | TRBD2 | ASSSKHLAGEFTDTQY
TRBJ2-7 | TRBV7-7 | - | ASSSQPAGEQY
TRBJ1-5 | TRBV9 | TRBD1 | ASSVYGTANQPQH
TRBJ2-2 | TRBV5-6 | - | ASSWSWGELF
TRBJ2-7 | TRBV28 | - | ASSPNPYEQY
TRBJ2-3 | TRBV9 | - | ASSPGTRTGDTQY
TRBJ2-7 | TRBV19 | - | ASSDSYEQY
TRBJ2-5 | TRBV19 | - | ASSISGVGETQY
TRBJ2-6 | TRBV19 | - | ATRTGTSSGANVLT
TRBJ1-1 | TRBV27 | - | ASSIQWGSGTEAF
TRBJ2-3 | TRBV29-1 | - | SGRPDTNTDTQY
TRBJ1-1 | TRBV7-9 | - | ASSPGQGHTEAF
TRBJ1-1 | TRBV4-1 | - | ASSQEDVNTEAF
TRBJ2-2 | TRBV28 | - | ASSQPTNTGELF
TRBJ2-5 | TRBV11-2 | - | ASSGQDWETQY
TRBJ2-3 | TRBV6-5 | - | ASSYDADTQY
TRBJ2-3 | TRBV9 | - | ASSVGSWGPGQAADTQY
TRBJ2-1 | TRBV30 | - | AWTKSAKGLGQF
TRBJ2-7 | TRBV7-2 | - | ASSPQGAWGEQY
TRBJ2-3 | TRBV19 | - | ASSSRDTQY
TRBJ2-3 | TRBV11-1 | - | ASSSTYTQY
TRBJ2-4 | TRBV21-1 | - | ASSGWGQGPAKNIQY
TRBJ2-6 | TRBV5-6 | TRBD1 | ASQLTGGNVLT
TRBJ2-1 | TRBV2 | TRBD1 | ARNRDRVNGEQF